The 7 T cell receptor beta chains below were found in one sample sequenced in a study of early T cells in non-severe SARS-CoV-2 infection. TCRdb re-called the 5' RACE reads through MiXCR, storing one row per CDR3 protein. The data contain about 110,000 distinct CDR3 sequences, approximately 12% of them seen just once; the ten biggest clones take up 6.5% to 8%. Sequenced sample: whole blood. Receptor source: an adult who was a healthcare worker with PCR-confirmed SARS-CoV-2 infection or an uninfected control (not recorded which).

The chain recombines TRBV28 with TRBJ2-1, with 9 bases identical to TRBD2. Germline CDR1 is MDHEN and CDR2 is SYDVKM. The CDR3 runs to 17 residues. Unmatched junction bases numbered 11, after V lost 5 bases and J lost 3 bases. CDR3 coding DNA: TGTGCCAGCAGTCCAGGGCCCCTAGCGGGGAACTACAATGAGCAGTTCTTC. Translation gives CASSPGPLAGNYNEQFF. The variable domain in full, completed from reference TRBV28 and TRBJ2-1, reads DVKVTQSSRYLVKRTGEKVFLECVQDMDHENMFWYRQDPGLGLRLIYFSYDVKMKEKGDIPEGYSVSREKKERFSLILESASTNQTSMYLCASSPGPLAGNYNEQFFGPGTRLTVL.

In its sample, this clonotype was seen many times. The chain has TRBV19 and TRBJ1-5; D not certain. The V and J ends lost 5 bases and 1 base respectively, with 12 bases between them. CDR1 and CDR2 (germline): LNHDA, SQIVND (reference sequence). The CDR3 extends over 15 amino acids. CDR3 DNA: TGTGCCAGTAGTGAGCTCTATTCGAGCAATCAGCCCCAGCATTTT. This sequence encodes CASSELYSSNQPQHF.

This clonotype occurred many times. The chain's CDR3 is CASSQEGTLNTQYF. CDR3 nucleotides: TGCGCCAGCAGCCAAGAGGGGACTCTCAATACGCAGTATTTT. This chain connects TRBV4-3 to TRBJ2-3, with a tentative D call TRBD2 (6 bases). V gave up 0 bases and J gave up 7 bases, with 11 bases separating them. CDR3 length: 14 residues. The germline V gene has CDR1 LGHNA and CDR2 YSLEER.

This clonotype has at least ten counts. This chain uses TRBV7-8 with TRBJ2-7, with 11 nucleotides matching TRBD2. Germline V gene data show CDR1 as SGHVS and CDR2 as FQNEAQ. Unmatched junction bases numbered 8, after V lost 5 bases and J lost 2 bases. The CDR3 has 16 amino acids. This chain's CDR3 is CASSHTRLAGTYEQYF. The CDR3 bases are TGTGCCAGCAGCCATACACGACTAGCGGGAACCTACGAGCAGTACTTC. The full variable domain, completed using reference TRBV7-8 and TRBJ2-7, is GAGVSQSPRYKVAKRGQDVALRCDPISGHVSLFWYQQALGQGPEFLTYFQNEAQLDKSGLPSDRFFAERPEGSVSTLKIQRTQQEDSAVYLCASSHTRLAGTYEQYFGPGTRLTVT.

At least ten counts were recorded for this clonotype. Sequence at one end of the junction differs from germline and may be a read error. The chain links TRBV7-2 to TRBJ1-2; D uncertain. The CDR3 extends over 12 amino acids. Germline loops: CDR1 SGHTA, CDR2 FQGNSA. The CDR3, as DNA: TGTGCCAGCAGCCCTCAAGGTGGCTCACTCCACTTC. Encoded protein: CASSPQGGSLHF.

This clonotype was counted many times. The chain employs TRBV18 and TRBJ2-7; tentative D call: TRBD2 (5 bases). V was cut by 6 bases and J by 5 bases, with 14 bases left in between. The CDR3 consists of 13 residues. Germline V CDR1 and CDR2: KGHSH, LQKENI. The CDR3 here is CASSRTPGNEQYF. As DNA, the CDR3 is TGTGCCAGCTCCCGGACCCCCGGGAACGAGCAGTACTTC. Full variable domain (outside the CDR3, taken from reference TRBV18 and TRBJ2-7): NAGVMQNPRHLVRRRGQEARLRCSPMKGHSHVYWYRQLPEEGLKFMVYLQKENIIDESGMPKERFSAEFPKEGPSILRIQQVVRGDSAAYFCASSRTPGNEQYFGPGTRLTVT.

At least ten counts were recorded for this clonotype. The chain is built from TRBV4-1 and TRBJ2-5; 10 positions agree with TRBD2. Germline CDR1 and CDR2: MGHRA and YSYEKL. The CDR3 runs 15 residues. The V gene end was trimmed by 4 bases and the J gene end by 5 bases; junction bases not matched to a gene: 7. CDR3 nucleotides: TGCGCCAGCAGCCCCGCTAGCGGGAGCTGGGAGACCCAGTACTTC. It specifies CASSPASGSWETQYF.